A single sample is the source of the 8 T cell receptor beta chains below, sequenced in a study of metastatic and nonmetastatic thyroid tumors. No patient had received any treatment before thyroid surgery. TCRdb re-called the PCR reads through MiXCR. The data contain over 8,000 clones, roughly 31% of them singletons. Input material: adjacent normal tissue. All receptors come from a female donor with papillary thyroid cancer or a benign thyroid nodule (not recorded which). Some clones in this sample may be carry-over from other donors' samples.

V usage is TRBV13 and J usage is TRBJ1-2, with D unclear. Germline lookup yields CDR1 PRHDT and CDR2 FYEKMQ (reference sequence). V lost 5 bases, J lost 4 bases, and 14 bases lay in between. The length of the CDR3 is 14 residues. The CDR3 is CASSPSTSFYGYTF. CDR3 coding DNA: TGTGCCAGCAGCCCCTCAACCTCTTTCTATGGCTACACCTTC.

This clone was seen only a few times. The genes are TRBV12-3 or TRBV12-4 and TRBJ2-6, with 8 positions matching TRBD1. This CDR3 region has 18 residues. V trimming: 5 bases; J trimming: 0 bases; junction bases outside the gene matches: 9. CDR3 DNA sequence: TGTGCCAGCAGTCCTAGGACAGGGACACCCTCTGGGGCCAACGTCCTGACTTTC. Translation gives CASSPRTGTPSGANVLTF.

In this sample, this clone is large. The gene calls are TRBV6-1 and TRBJ2-5; 9 bases are shared with TRBD1. Germline V gives CDR1 MNHNS, CDR2 SASEGT. This CDR3 spans 19 amino acids. V was pared by 0 bases and J by 3 bases, with 14 bases of the junction left unmatched. CDR3 sequence: CASSEAWTGTGTAKETQYF. The DNA of the CDR3 is TGTGCCAGCAGTGAAGCCTGGACCGGGACAGGGACGGCAAAAGAGACCCAGTACTTC.

The chain carries TRBV2 and TRBJ2-3, with D uncertain. The CDR3 consists of 13 residues. Germline lookup yields CDR1 SNHLY and CDR2 FYNNEI. Trimming took 4 bases from V and 0 from J, leaving 5 bases between them. The CDR3: CASSVASTDTQYF. DNA for the CDR3: TGTGCCAGCAGTGTTGCTAGCACAGATACGCAGTATTTT.

The chain joins TRBV19 to TRBJ1-2, with unresolved D. This CDR3 contains 17 residues. V was shortened by 5 bases and J by 4 bases, with 23 bases between the two germline ends. Germline CDR1 is LNHDA and CDR2 is SQIVND (reference sequence). CDR3 in DNA: TGTGCCAGTAGTGTAGGATTTCCCTCACAACCGGTCTATGGCTACACCTTC. This gives the protein CASSVGFPSQPVYGYTF.

The chain combines TRBV3-1 with TRBJ2-5; D possibly uses TRBD1 or TRBD2 (6 bases each). Per the germline V gene, CDR1 is LGHDT and CDR2 is YNNKEL (reference sequence). Trimming pared 4 bases from V and 5 bases from J, leaving 20 bases between. The CDR3 extends over 16 amino acids. CDR3 DNA sequence: TGTGCCAGCAGCCTCCGAAGGGGGTCAGGAGGGGAGACCCAGTACTTC. The encoded protein is CASSLRRGSGGETQYF.

This clone was seen only a few times. The J gene is TRBJ1-1, the V gene TRBV6-2 or TRBV6-3; D gene unclear. Deletions cut 6 bases from V and 0 bases from J, with 8 bases between. Germline CDR1 and CDR2: MNHEY and SVGEGT. The CDR3 has 13 amino acids. The CDR3, as DNA: TGTGCCAGCAGATACCTGATGAACACTGAAGCTTTCTTT. It translates to CASRYLMNTEAFF.

The rearrangement uses TRBV7-2 and TRBJ1-3; D gene unclear. Trimming removed 2 bases from V and 2 bases from J, with 7 bases in between. The CDR3 contains 14 residues. CDR1 is SGHTA, CDR2 FQGNSA, per germline. The CDR3 sequence is CASSLWTAGNTIYF. In nucleotides, the CDR3 is TGTGCCAGCAGCTTATGGACGGCTGGAAACACCATATATTTT.